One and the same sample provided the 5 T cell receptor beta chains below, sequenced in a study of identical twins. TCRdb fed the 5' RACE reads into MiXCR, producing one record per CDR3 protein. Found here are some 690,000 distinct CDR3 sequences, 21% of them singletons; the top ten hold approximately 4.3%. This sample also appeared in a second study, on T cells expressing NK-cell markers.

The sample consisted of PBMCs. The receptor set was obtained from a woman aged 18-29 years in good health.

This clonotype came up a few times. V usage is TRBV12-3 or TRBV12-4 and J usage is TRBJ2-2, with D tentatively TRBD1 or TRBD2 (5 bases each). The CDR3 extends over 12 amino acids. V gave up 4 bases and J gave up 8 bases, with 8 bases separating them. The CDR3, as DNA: TGTGCCAGCAGTTCCGAGGGGGGGGAGCTGTTTTTT. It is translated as CASSSEGGELFF.

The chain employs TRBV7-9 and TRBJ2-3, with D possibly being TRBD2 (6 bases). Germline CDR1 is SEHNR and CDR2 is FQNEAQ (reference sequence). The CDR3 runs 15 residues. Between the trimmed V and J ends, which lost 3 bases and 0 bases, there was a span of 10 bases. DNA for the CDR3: TGTGCCAGCAGCTTTCCGGGGACTAGCACAGATACGCAGTATTTT. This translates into CASSFPGTSTDTQYF. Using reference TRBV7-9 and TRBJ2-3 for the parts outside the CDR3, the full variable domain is DTGVSQNPRHKITKRGQNVTFRCDPISEHNRLYWYRQTLGQGPEFLTYFQNEAQLEKSRLLSDRFSAERPKGSFSTLEIQRTEQGDSAMYLCASSFPGTSTDTQYFGPGTRLTVL.

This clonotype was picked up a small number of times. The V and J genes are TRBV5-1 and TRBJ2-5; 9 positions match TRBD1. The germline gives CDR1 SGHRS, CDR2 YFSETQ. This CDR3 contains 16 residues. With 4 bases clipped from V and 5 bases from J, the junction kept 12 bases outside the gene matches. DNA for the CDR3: TGCGCCAGCAGCCCCAACCCCGGACAGGGGTGGGAGACCCAGTACTTC. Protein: CASSPNPGQGWETQYF.

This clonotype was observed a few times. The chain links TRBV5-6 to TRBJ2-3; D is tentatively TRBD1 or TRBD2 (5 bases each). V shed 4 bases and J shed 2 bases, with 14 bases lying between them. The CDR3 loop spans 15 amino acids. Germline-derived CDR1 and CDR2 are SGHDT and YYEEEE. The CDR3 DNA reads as TGTGCCAGCAGCCTAGGGACCTGGCTCACAGATACGCAGTATTTT. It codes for CASSLGTWLTDTQYF.

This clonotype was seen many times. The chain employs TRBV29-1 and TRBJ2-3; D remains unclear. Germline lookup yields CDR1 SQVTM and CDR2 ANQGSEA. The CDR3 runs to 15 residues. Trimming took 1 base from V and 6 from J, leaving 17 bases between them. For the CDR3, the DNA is TGCAGCGTTGAAGGTGGCCAATGGGCTGCCGATACGCAGTATTTT. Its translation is CSVEGGQWAADTQYF.